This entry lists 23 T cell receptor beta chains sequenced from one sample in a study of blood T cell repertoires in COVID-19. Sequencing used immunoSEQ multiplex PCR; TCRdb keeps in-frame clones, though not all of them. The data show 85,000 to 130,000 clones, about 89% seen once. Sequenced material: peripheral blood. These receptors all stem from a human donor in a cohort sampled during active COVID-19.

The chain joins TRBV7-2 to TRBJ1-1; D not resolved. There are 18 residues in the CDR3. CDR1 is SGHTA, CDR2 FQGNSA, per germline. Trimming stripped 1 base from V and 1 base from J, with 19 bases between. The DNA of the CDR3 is TGTGCCAGCAGCTTAGTATCCATAGGACTGAACAGGAACACTGAAGCTTTCTTT. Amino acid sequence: CASSLVSIGLNRNTEAFF.

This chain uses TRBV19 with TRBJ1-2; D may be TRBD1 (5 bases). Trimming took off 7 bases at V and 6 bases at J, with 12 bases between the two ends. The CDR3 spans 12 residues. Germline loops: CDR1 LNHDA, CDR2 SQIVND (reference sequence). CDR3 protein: CASTPGPDGYTF. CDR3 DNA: TGTGCCAGTACCCCAGGGCCCGATGGCTACACCTTC. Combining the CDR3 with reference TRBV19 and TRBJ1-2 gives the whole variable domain DGGITQSPKYLFRKEGQNVTLSCEQNLNHDAMYWYRQDPGQGLRLIYYSQIVNDFQKGDIAEGYSVSREKKESFPLTVTSAQKNPTAFYLCASTPGPDGYTFGSGTRLTVV.

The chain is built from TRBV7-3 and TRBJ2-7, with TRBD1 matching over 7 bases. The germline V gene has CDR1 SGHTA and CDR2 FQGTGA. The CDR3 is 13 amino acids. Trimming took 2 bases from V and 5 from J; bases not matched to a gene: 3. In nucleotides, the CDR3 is TGTGCCAGCAGCTTAGACAGGGTCAACGAGCAGTACTTC. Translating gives CASSLDRVNEQYF.

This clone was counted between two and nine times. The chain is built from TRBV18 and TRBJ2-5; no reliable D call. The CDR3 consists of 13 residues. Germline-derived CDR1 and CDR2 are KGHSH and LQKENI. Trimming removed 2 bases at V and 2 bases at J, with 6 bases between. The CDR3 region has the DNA TGTGCCAGCTCACCAGGGCAGCAAGAGACCCAGTACTTC. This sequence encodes CASSPGQQETQYF.

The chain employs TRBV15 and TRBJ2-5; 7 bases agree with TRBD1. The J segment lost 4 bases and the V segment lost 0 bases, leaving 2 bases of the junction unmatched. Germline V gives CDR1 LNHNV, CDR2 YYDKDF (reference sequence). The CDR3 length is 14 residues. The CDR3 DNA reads TGTGCCACCAGCAGAGATAGGGGGCTAGAGACCCAGTACTTC. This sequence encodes CATSRDRGLETQYF.

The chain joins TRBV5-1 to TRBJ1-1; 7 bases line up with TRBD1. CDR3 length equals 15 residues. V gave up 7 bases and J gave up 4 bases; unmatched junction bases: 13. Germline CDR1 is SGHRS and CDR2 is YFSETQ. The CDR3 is CASQGGMVVGTEAFF. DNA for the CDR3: TGCGCCAGCCAGGGGGGTATGGTCGTTGGCACTGAAGCTTTCTTT.

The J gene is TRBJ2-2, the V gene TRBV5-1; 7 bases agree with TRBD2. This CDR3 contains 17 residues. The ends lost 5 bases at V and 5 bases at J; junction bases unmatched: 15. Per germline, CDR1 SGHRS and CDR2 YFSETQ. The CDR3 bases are TGCGCCAGCAGTTACCACCCGACGGGGGGACCAACCGGGGAGCTGTTTTTT. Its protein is CASSYHPTGGPTGELFF.

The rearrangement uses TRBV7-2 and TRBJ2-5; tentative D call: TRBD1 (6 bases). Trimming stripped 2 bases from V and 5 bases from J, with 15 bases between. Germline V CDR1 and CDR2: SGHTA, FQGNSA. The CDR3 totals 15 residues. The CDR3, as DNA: TGTGCCAGCAGCTTAATGGGGCGTGACAGGGAGACCCAGTACTTC. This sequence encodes CASSLMGRDRETQYF.

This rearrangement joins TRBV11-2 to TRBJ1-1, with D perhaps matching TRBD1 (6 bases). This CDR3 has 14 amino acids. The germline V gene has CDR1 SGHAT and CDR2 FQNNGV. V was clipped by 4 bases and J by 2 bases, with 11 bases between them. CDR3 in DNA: TGTGCCAGCAGCTACGGACAGACTAACACTGAAGCTTTCTTT. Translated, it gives CASSYGQTNTEAFF. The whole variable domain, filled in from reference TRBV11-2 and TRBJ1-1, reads EAGVAQSPRYKIIEKRQSVAFWCNPISGHATLYWYQQILGQGPKLLIQFQNNGVVDDSQLPKDRFSAERLKGVDSTLKIQPAKLEDSAVYLCASSYGQTNTEAFFGQGTRLTVV.

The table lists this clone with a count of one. As DNA, the CDR3 is TGTGCCAGCAGGGAGAGGGGTAGCGGGAGACAAGAGACCCAGTACTTC. Protein product: CASRERGSGRQETQYF. The rearrangement joins TRBV13 to TRBJ2-5; 9 positions match TRBD2. CDR3 length equals 16 residues. Germline V lookup: CDR1 PRHDT, CDR2 FYEKMQ (reference sequence). The J segment lost 2 bases and the V segment lost 6 bases, leaving 10 bases of the junction unmatched.

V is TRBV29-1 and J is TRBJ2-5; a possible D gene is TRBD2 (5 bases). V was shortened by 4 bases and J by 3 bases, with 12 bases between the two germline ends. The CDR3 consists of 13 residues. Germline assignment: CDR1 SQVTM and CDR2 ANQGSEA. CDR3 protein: CSVGTSSEETQYF. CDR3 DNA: TGCAGCGTTGGGACTTCGTCCGAAGAGACCCAGTACTTC.

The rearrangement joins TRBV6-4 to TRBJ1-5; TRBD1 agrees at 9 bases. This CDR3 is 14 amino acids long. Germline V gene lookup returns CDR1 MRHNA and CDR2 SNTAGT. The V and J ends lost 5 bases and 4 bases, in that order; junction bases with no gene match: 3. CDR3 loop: CASSSDRGNQPQHF. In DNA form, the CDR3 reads TGTGCCAGCAGTTCGGACAGGGGAAATCAGCCCCAGCATTTT.

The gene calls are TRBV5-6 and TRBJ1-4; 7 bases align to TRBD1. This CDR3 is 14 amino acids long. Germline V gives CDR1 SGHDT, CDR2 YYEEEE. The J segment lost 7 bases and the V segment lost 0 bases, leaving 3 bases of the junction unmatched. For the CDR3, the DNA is TGTGCCAGCAGCTTGGGGGGGACAGCTGAAAAACTGTTTTTT. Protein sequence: CASSLGGTAEKLFF.

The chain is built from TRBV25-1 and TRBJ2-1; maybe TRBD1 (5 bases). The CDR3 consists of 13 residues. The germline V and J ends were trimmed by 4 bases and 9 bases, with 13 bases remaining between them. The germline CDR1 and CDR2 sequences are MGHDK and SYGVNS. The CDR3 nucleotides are TGTGCCAGCAGTGGACAGAGAGTGGGTGAGCAGTTCTTC. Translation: CASSGQRVGEQFF.

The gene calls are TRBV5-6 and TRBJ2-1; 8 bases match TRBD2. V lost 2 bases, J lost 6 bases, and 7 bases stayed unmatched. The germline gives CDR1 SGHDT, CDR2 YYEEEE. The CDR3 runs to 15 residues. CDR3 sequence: CASSLVGGGSNEQFF. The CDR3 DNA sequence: TGTGCCAGCAGCTTAGTGGGCGGGGGGTCCAATGAGCAGTTCTTC.

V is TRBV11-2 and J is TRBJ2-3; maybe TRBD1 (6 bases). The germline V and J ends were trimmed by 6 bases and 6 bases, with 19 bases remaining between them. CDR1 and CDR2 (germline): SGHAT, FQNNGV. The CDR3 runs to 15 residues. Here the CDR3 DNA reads TGTGCCAGCAGTTTAAGCCGACAGGTACGGGATACGCAGTATTTT. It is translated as CASSLSRQVRDTQYF.

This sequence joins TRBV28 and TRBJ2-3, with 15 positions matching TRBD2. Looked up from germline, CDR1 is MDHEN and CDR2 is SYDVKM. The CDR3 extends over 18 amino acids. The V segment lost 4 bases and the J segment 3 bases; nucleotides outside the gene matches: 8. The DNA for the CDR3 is TGTGCCAGCAGTTGGGGACTAGCGGGAGGTTTGTGGACAGATACGCAGTATTTT. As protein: CASSWGLAGGLWTDTQYF.

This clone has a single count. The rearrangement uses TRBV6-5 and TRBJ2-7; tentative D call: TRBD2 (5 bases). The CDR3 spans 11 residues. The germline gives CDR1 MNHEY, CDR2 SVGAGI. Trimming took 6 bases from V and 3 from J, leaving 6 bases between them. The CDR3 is CASREVYEQYF. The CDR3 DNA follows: TGTGCCAGCAGGGAGGTCTACGAGCAGTACTTC.

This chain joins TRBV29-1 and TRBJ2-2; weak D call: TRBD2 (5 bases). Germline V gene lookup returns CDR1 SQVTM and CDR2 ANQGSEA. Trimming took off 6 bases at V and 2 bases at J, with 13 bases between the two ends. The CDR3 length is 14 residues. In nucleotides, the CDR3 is TGCAGCGTCCAGGAGAGGGCCAACACCGGGGAGCTGTTTTTT. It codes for CSVQERANTGELFF.

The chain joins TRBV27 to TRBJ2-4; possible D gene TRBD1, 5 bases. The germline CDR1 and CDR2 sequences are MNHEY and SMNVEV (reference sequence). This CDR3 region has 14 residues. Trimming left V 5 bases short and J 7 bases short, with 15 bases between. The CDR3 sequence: CASSAETPGNIQYF. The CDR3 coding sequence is TGTGCCAGCAGTGCAGAGACGCCAGGGAACATTCAGTACTTC.

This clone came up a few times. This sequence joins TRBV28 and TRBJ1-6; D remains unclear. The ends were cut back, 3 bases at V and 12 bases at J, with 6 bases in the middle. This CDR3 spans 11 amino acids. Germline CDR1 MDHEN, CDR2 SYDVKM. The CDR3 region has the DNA TGTGCCAGCAGTTTTGGAGGACCCCTCCACTTT. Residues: CASSFGGPLHF.

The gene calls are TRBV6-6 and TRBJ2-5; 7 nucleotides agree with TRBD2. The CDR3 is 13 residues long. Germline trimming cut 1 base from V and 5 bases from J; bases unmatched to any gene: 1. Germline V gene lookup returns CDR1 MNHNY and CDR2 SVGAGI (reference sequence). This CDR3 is CASSYFGGETQYF. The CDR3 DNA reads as TGTGCCAGCAGTTACTTCGGGGGGGAGACCCAGTACTTC.

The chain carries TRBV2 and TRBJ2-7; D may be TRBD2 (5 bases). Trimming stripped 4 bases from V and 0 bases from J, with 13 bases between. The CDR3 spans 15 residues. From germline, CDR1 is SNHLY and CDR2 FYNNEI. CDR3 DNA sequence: TGTGCCAGCAGTGCCATCCCGGGGATCTCCTACGAGCAGTACTTC. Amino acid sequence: CASSAIPGISYEQYF.